The 6 T cell receptor beta chains below come from one sample, sequenced in a study of T cell repertoires in ileal Crohn's disease. Data came from immunoSEQ multiplex PCR; TCRdb stores just in-frame clones and leaves some out. Of under 2,000 clones detected, 81% appear once; the ten largest clones hold approximately 8.2%. The material sequenced was ileal tissue. All receptors come from an adult with Crohn's disease.

The V and J genes are TRBV11-2 and TRBJ2-2; 8 nucleotides line up with TRBD2. CDR1 is SGHAT, CDR2 FQNNGV, per germline. This CDR3 is 16 amino acids long. V shed 5 bases and J 1 base; nucleotides not matched to a gene: 6. CDR3 region: CASSIRGGENTGELFF. Written as DNA, the CDR3 is TGTGCCAGCAGCATTCGGGGGGGGGAGAACACCGGGGAGCTGTTTTTT.

The gene calls are TRBV29-1 and TRBJ1-2, with D hard to call. Germline V lookup: CDR1 SQVTM, CDR2 ANQGSEA. The CDR3 contains 13 residues. Trimming removed 2 bases from V and 6 bases from J, with 13 bases in between. This CDR3 reads CSVESSRADGYTF. CDR3 coding DNA: TGCAGCGTTGAATCCTCACGTGCGGATGGCTACACCTTC.

The chain carries TRBV11-3 and TRBJ1-1; no clear D. The CDR3 runs 13 residues. CDR1 is SGHNT, CDR2 YENEEA, per germline. V was pared by 6 bases and J by 2 bases, with 10 bases between. The CDR3 region is CASSREPNTEAFF. The CDR3 DNA follows: TGTGCCAGCAGTCGGGAGCCAAACACTGAAGCTTTCTTT. The full variable domain, in which reference TRBV11-3 and TRBJ1-1 provide the parts outside the CDR3, is EAGVVQSPRYKIIEKKQPVAFWCNPISGHNTLYWYLQNLGQGPELLIRYENEEAVDDSQLPKDRFSAERLKGVDSTLKIQPAELGDSAVYLCASSREPNTEAFFGQGTRLTVV.

This clone is a singleton in its sample. The chain combines TRBV28 with TRBJ1-3, with 11 bases identical to TRBD1. The CDR3 runs 17 residues. With 4 bases clipped from V and 2 bases from J, the junction kept 7 bases outside the gene matches. The germline gives CDR1 MDHEN, CDR2 SYDVKM. The CDR3: CASSSAGTGGTGNTIYF. CDR3 nucleotides: TGTGCCAGCAGTTCCGCCGGGACAGGGGGAACTGGAAACACCATATATTTT.

This clone was seen once. DNA for the CDR3: TGTGCCAGCTCACCAGTACCTAACTCAGATACGCAGTATTTT. It codes for CASSPVPNSDTQYF. V is TRBV18 and J is TRBJ2-3, with unresolved D. Trimming removed 2 bases at V and 4 bases at J, with 10 bases between. Per germline, CDR1 KGHSH and CDR2 LQKENI. The CDR3 runs 14 residues.

The V gene is TRBV29-1, the J gene TRBJ2-5; D gene ambiguous. The CDR3 has 12 amino acids. With 4 bases removed from V and 1 base from J, the gap between germline ends came to 7 bases. Germline CDR1 and CDR2: SQVTM and ANQGSEA. The CDR3 nucleotides are TGCAGCGTTGTAGCCAGCCAAGAGACCCAGTACTTC. Protein: CSVVASQETQYF. Supplemented by reference TRBV29-1 and TRBJ2-5, the full variable domain reads SAVISQKPSRDICQRGTSLTIQCQVDSQVTMMFWYRQQPGQSLTLIATANQGSEATYESGFVIDKFPISRPNLTFSTLTVSNMSPEDSSIYLCSVVASQETQYFGPGTRLLVL.